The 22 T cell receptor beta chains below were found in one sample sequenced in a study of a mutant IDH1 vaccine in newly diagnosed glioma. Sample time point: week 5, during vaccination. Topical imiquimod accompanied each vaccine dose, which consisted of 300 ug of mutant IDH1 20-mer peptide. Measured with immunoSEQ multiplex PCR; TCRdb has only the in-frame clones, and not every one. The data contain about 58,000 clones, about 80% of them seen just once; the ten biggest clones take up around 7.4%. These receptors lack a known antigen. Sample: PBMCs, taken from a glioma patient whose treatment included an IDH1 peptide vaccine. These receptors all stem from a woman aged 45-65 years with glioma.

The CDR3 loop reads CAISHSTGTYEQYF. The DNA for the CDR3 is TGTGCCATCAGTCATTCGACAGGGACCTACGAGCAGTACTTC. The J gene is TRBJ2-7, the V gene TRBV10-3, with 7 bases that match TRBD1. The V and J ends lost 5 bases and 2 bases, in that order; junction bases with no gene match: 6. Germline values: CDR1 ENHRY, CDR2 SYGVKD. CDR3 length: 14 residues.

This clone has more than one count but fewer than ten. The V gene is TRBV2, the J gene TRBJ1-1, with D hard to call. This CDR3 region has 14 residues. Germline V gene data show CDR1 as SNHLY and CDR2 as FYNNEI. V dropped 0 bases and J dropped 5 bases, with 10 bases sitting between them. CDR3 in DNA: TGTGCCAGCAGTGAAGCCGTGGCGGGTACTGAAGCTTTCTTT. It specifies CASSEAVAGTEAFF.

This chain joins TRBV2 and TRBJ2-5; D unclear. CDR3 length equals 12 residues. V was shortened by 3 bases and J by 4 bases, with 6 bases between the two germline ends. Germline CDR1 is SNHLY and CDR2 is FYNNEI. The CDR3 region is CASSDGGETQYF. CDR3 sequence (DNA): TGTGCCAGCAGTGATGGTGGAGAGACCCAGTACTTC.

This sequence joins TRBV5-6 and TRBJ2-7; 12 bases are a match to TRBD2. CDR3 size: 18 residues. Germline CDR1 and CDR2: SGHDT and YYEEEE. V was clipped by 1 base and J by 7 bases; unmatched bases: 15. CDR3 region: CASSLWGRAGTSGLEQYF. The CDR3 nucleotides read TGTGCCAGCAGCTTGTGGGGGCGGGCCGGGACTAGCGGGTTAGAGCAGTACTTC.

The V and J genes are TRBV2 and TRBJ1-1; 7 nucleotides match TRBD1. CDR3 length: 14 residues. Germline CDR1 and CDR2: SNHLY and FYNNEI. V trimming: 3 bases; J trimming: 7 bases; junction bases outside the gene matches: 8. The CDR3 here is CASSDYRGQGEAFF. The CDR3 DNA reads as TGTGCCAGCAGTGATTATAGGGGGCAGGGTGAAGCTTTCTTT. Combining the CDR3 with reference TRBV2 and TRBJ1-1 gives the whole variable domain EPEVTQTPSHQVTQMGQEVILRCVPISNHLYFYWYRQILGQKVEFLVSFYNNEISEKSEIFDDQFSVERPDGSNFTLKIRSTKLEDSAMYFCASSDYRGQGEAFFGQGTRLTVV.

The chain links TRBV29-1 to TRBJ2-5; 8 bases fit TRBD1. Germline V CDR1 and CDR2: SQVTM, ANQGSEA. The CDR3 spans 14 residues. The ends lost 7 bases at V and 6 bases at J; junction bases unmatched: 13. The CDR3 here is CSASLGTGHQTQYF. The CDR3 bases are TGCAGCGCCTCCCTGGGGACAGGACATCAGACCCAGTACTTC.

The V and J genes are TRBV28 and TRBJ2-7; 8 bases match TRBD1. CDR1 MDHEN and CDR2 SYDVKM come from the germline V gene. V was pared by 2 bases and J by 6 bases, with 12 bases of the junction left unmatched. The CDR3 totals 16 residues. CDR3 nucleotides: TGTGCCAGCAGTTTAGATTCGACAGGGGCCCCTGGCGAGCAGTACTTC. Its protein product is CASSLDSTGAPGEQYF.

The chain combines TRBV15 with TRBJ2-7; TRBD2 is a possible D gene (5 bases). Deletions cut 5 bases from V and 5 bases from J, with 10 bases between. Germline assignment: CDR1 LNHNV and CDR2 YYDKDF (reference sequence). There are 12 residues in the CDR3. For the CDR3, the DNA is TGTGCCACCAGCTATACAGCGGACGAGCAGTACTTC. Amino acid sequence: CATSYTADEQYF.

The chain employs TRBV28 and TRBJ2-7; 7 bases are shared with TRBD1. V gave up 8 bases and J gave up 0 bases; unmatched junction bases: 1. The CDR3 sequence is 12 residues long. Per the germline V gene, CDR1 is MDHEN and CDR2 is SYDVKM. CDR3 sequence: CASGDSSYEQYF. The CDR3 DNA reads TGTGCCAGCGGGGACAGCTCCTACGAGCAGTACTTC.

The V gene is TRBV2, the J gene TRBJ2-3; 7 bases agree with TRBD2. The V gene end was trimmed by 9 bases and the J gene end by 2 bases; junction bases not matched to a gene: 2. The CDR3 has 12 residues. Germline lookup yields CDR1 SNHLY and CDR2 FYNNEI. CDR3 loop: CASRDYTDTQYF. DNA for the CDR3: TGTGCCAGTAGGGACTACACAGATACGCAGTATTTT.

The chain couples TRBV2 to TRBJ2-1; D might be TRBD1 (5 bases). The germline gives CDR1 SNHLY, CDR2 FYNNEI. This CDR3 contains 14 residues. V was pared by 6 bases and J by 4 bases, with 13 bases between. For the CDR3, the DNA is TGTGCCAGCAGGGCGGATGGGGCGTACAATGAGCAGTTCTTC. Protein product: CASRADGAYNEQFF.

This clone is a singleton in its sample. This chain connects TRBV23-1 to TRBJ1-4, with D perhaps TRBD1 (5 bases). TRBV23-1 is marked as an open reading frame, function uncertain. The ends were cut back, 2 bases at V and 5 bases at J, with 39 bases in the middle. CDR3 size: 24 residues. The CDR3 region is CASSQRIPLRRGLVQGRRNEKLFF. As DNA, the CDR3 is TGCGCCAGCAGTCAACGAATCCCCTTACGACGGGGGTTAGTGCAGGGCAGGAGGAATGAAAAACTGTTTTTT.

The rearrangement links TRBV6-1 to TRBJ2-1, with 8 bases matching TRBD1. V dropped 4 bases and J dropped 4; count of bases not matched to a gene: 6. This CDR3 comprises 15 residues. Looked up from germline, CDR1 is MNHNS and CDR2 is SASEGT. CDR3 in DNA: TGTGCCAGCAGTGTTCGACAGGGGACTTACAATGAGCAGTTCTTC. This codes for CASSVRQGTYNEQFF.

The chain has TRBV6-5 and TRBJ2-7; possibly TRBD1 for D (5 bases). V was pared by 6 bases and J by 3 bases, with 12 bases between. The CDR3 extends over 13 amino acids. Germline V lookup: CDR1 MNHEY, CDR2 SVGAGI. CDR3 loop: CASRRGPGYEQYF. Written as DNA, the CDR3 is TGTGCCAGCAGAAGGGGCCCCGGCTACGAGCAGTACTTC.

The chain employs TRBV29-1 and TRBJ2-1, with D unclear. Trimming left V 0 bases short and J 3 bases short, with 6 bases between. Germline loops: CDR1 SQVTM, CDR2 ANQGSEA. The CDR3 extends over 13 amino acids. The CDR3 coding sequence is TGCAGCGTTGAAGAATCTAGCTACAATGAGCAGTTCTTC. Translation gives CSVEESSYNEQFF.

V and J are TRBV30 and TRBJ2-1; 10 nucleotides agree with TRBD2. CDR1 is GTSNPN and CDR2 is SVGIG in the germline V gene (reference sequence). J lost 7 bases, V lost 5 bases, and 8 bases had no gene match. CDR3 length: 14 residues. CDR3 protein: CAWERGGLQNEQFF. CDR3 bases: TGTGCCTGGGAGCGGGGGGGCCTACAGAATGAGCAGTTCTTC. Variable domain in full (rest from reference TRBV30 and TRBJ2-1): SQTIHQWPATLVQPVGSPLSLECTVEGTSNPNLYWYRQAAGRGLQLLFYSVGIGQISSEVPQNLSASRPQDRQFILSSKKLLLSDSGFYLCAWERGGLQNEQFFGPGTRLTVL.

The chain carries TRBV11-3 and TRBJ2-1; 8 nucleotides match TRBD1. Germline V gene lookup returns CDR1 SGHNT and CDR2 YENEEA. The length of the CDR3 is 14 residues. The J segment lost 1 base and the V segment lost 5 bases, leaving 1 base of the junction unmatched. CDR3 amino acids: CASSRQGSYNEQFF. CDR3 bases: TGTGCCAGCAGCCGACAGGGGTCCTACAATGAGCAGTTCTTC.

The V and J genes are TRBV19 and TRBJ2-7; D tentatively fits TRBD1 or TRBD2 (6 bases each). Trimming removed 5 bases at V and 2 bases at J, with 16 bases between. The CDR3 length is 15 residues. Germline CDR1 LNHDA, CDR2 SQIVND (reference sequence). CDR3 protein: CASSFPEGGTYEQYF. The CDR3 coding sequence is TGTGCCAGTAGTTTTCCTGAGGGGGGTACCTACGAGCAGTACTTC.

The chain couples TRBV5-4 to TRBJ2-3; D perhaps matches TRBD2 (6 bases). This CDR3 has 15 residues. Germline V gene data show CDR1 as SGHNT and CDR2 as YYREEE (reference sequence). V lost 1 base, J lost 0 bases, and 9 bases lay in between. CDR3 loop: CASSLIGGSTDTQYF. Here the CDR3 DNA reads TGTGCCAGCAGCTTGATCGGGGGAAGCACAGATACGCAGTATTTT.

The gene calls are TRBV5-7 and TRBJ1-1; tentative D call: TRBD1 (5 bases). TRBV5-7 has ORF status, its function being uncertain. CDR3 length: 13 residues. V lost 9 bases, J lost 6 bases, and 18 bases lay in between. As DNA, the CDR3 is TGTGCCACCGCGGGACCTAGATCCGCTGAAGCTTTCTTT. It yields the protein CATAGPRSAEAFF.

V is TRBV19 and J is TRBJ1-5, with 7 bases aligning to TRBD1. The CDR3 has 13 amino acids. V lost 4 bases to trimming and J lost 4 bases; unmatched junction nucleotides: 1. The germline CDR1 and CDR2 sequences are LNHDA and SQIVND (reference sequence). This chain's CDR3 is CASSTGGNQPQHF. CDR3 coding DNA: TGTGCCAGTAGTACAGGGGGGAATCAGCCCCAGCATTTT.

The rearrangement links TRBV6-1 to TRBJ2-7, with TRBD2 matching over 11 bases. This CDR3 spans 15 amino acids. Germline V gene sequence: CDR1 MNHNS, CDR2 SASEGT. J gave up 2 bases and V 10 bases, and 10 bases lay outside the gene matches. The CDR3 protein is CATMRLAGNTYEQYF. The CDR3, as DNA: TGTGCCACTATGAGACTAGCGGGGAATACCTACGAGCAGTACTTC.